This T cell receptor beta chain was obtained from a study of read filtering for tumor transcriptome and immune sequencing. Molecular barcoded adaptors covering alpha/delta and beta/gamma chains were used on about 390 ng RNA. TCRdb reprocessed the reads with MiXCR, giving one entry per CDR3 protein. The sample holds 50,000 or so distinct CDR3 sequences, around 20% seen once. General study findings and limits: RNA-seq captured clonotypes less deeply and reliably than IR-seq. IR-seq and RNA-seq agreed better without single-read clonotypes.

This clonotype was seen repeatedly, ten times or more. Its target is not known. The CDR3 has 14 amino acids. Germline V gene data show CDR1 as ENHRY and CDR2 as SYGVKD. Unmatched junction bases numbered 3, after V lost 5 bases and J lost 2 bases. The J gene is TRBJ2-3, the V gene TRBV10-3; 8 bases map to TRBD2. Material: a population of CD138-negative cells sorted from bone marrow. The clonotype was recovered from a donor at least 40 years old with multiple myeloma. CDR3 residues: CAISLSGVTDTQYF. DNA for the CDR3: TGTGCCATCAGTCTTAGCGGGGTCACAGATACGCAGTATTTT.